This TCR beta chain was sequenced during a study of tumor-infiltrating lymphocytes in glioblastoma multiforme. Multiple V-beta primers and a C-beta primer amplified TCRB from RNA. Unique molecular identifiers were not described for the libraries. From the multiplex PCR reads, TCRdb called clonotypes with MiXCR, one entry per CDR3 protein. The table lists about 9,000 distinct CDR3 sequences, 74% of them singletons. The trim removed 7 bases at V and 10 bases at J, leaving 10 bases unmatched. The CDR3 is 14 amino acids. Germline CDR1 reads MNHEY; CDR2 reads SVGAGI. Sequencing used brain tumor tissue. This TCR came from a male donor with glioblastoma. This chain links TRBV6-5 with TRBJ2-1; 10 positions match TRBD2. The CDR3 nucleotides are TGTGCCAGCAAAGGACTAGCGGAATCTTCCGAGCAGTTCTTC. Amino acid sequence: CASKGLAESSEQFF.